This TCR beta chain was obtained from a study of T-cell memory formation after mild COVID-19. TCRdb reprocessed the 5' RACE reads via MiXCR and lists one record per CDR3 protein. The sample shows approximately 210,000 distinct CDR3 sequences, 8% to 11% of them seen only once. For this clonotype: Its antigen remains unknown.

The study, taken as a whole, reports: Proof of SARS-CoV-2 specificity was absent for the second-wave clones that crested on day 37. A subset of responding clones appeared in pre-infection memory, suggesting cross-reactive memory joined. Among contracting clones, CD4+ were mainly CM/EM and CD8+ enriched in EMRA.

CDR1 is SGHKS, CDR2 YYEKEE, per germline (reference sequence). Trimming removed 4 bases from V and 2 bases from J; junction bases left unmatched: 6. The CDR3 is 15 residues long. This receptor was obtained from a young man who had mild COVID-19 (a few samples of this study predate the infection). Cell type and time point are not known. The rearrangement uses TRBV5-5 and TRBJ1-5; 7 bases agree with TRBD1. Sequencing used PBMCs or a T cell subset sorted from them (not recorded which). DNA of the CDR3: TGTGCCAGCAGCATAACAGGGGATCGCAATCAGCCCCAGCATTTT. It translates to CASSITGDRNQPQHF.